This T cell receptor (beta chain) was obtained from a study of blood T cell repertoires in COVID-19. Whole-study context: Samples came from the United States, Italy and Spain, spanning acute and convalescent COVID-19.

Per germline, CDR1 SGDLS and CDR2 YYNGEE. Trimming at V came to 3 bases and at J to 0 bases, leaving 2 bases not matched to a gene. The CDR3 has 15 residues. Sequencing was performed with immunoSEQ multiplex PCR; in TCRdb, only in-frame clones are kept and a portion is missing. The sample yields 300,000 to 450,000 clones, about 87% seen once. The specimen was peripheral blood. This chain uses TRBV9 with TRBJ2-1; TRBD2 matches at 8 bases. The receptor was isolated from a human donor in a cohort sampled during active COVID-19. CDR3 amino acids: CASSATSGSYNEQFF. CDR3 nucleotide sequence: TGTGCCAGCAGCGCAACTAGCGGCTCCTACAATGAGCAGTTCTTC.